This T cell receptor beta chain is drawn from a study of regulatory T cells in long-lasting Graves disease. In this sample, this clonotype turned up many times. A junction end diverges from the germline sequence, so it may reflect a read error. Building of the TCR beta libraries involved iRepertoire HTBI primers and Arm-PCR of CDR3 regions. TCRdb fed the multiplex PCR reads into MiXCR, producing one record per CDR3 protein. The sample comprises some 500,000 distinct CDR3 sequences, approximately 15% of which are singletons, and roughly 10% rests with the top ten. Time point reported: newly diagnosed GD, antithyroid drugs for less than 3 months. PBMCs were the source of the RNA used for TCR sequencing. CDR3 length: 15 amino acids. The germline V gene has CDR1 DFQATT and CDR2 SNEGSKA (reference sequence). The sample was also linked to a second study, of T cells in Graves' hyperthyroidism and ophthalmopathy.

The starting material was peripheral blood mononuclear cells (PBMCs), obtained at new diagnosis, from a patient treated with antithyroid drugs. The source is a man under 40 with Graves disease. The chain couples TRBV20-1 to TRBJ2-7, with 9 nucleotides matching TRBD1. The CDR3 region is CSAGEIGQGSHEQYF. CDR3 sequence (DNA): TGCAGTGCTGGAGAGATAGGACAGGGGTCCCACGAGCAGTACTTC.